The 21 T cell receptor beta chains in this list originate from one sample, sequenced in a study of PD-1 blockade in mismatch repair-deficient tumors. The method was immunoSEQ multiplex PCR; TCRdb's version includes in-frame clones alone and lacks a portion of them. The sample has around 40,000 clones, roughly 88% seen once. The sample here was PBMCs, taken about 40 weeks after starting pembrolizumab. These receptors were collected from an adult with mismatch repair-deficient cancer.

The genes are TRBV2 and TRBJ1-2, with TRBD1 as a possible D gene (5 bases). The germline V gene encodes CDR1 SNHLY and CDR2 FYNNEI. The CDR3 runs to 14 residues. V was pared by 5 bases and J by 2 bases, with 12 bases between. The CDR3 protein is CASSWGGLNYGYTF. As DNA, the CDR3 is TGTGCCAGCAGTTGGGGGGGATTAAACTATGGCTACACCTTC.

This chain joins TRBV7-3 and TRBJ2-1; D perhaps matches TRBD1 (6 bases). CDR1 and CDR2 (germline): SGHTA, FQGTGA. There are 13 residues in the CDR3. V was cut by 1 base and J by 13 bases, with 14 bases left in between. CDR3 region: CASSLNRQGLQFF. CDR3 DNA sequence: TGTGCCAGCAGCTTAAATAGGCAGGGGCTCCAGTTCTTC.

The genes are TRBV5-1 and TRBJ2-2; D unresolved. Trimming stripped 4 bases from V and 4 bases from J, with 8 bases between. Germline CDR1 is SGHRS and CDR2 is YFSETQ. The CDR3 is 13 amino acids. The CDR3 DNA is TGCGCCAGCAGCCGAGTTTCCACCGGGGAGCTGTTTTTT. This encodes CASSRVSTGELFF.

This chain uses TRBV19 with TRBJ1-4; D is ambiguous. The CDR3 length is 15 residues. From germline, CDR1 is LNHDA and CDR2 SQIVND (reference sequence). V was trimmed by 1 base and J by 4 bases, leaving 10 bases between them. CDR3 nucleotides: TGTGCCAGTAGTATAGGAAACATGATTAATGAAAAACTGTTTTTT. Protein product: CASSIGNMINEKLFF.

This chain uses TRBV27 with TRBJ2-1, with D uncertain. CDR3 length: 13 amino acids. V lost 11 bases to trimming and J lost 2 bases, with 13 bases between them. CDR1 is MNHEY and CDR2 is SMNVEV in the germline V gene (reference sequence). CDR3 nucleotides: TGTGCCTGCTCCGGGTCAGCCTACAATGAGCAGTTCTTC. As protein: CACSGSAYNEQFF.

This chain connects TRBV9 to TRBJ1-2; D may be TRBD1 (6 bases). The V gene lost 0 bases and the J gene lost 8 bases, with 11 bases spanning the gap. The V gene's germline CDR1 is SGDLS and CDR2 YYNGEE. This CDR3 contains 13 residues. CDR3 protein: CASSVDNREGYTF. The CDR3, as DNA: TGTGCCAGCAGCGTAGATAACAGGGAAGGCTACACCTTC.

V gene TRBV7-2 combines with J gene TRBJ2-5; maybe TRBD2 (6 bases). Germline lookup yields CDR1 SGHTA and CDR2 FQGNSA. The CDR3 is 15 residues long. With 2 bases removed from V and 5 bases from J, the gap between germline ends came to 15 bases. CDR3 region: CASSLWGGIGETQYF. The CDR3 DNA reads TGTGCCAGCAGCTTATGGGGCGGGATCGGGGAGACCCAGTACTTC.

The V and J genes are TRBV10-3 and TRBJ2-5; 7 bases line up with TRBD2. The V and J ends lost 8 bases and 0 bases, in that order; junction bases with no gene match: 6. CDR3 size: 14 residues. CDR1 is ENHRY and CDR2 is SYGVKD in the germline V gene. CDR3 nucleotide sequence: TGTGCCATCCGACCAGCGGGGTACCAAGAGACCCAGTACTTC. Amino acids: CAIRPAGYQETQYF.

The chain links TRBV30 to TRBJ2-1; perhaps TRBD2 as D (7 bases). This CDR3 is 16 amino acids long. Per the germline V gene, CDR1 is GTSNPN and CDR2 is SVGIG (reference sequence). The V end lost 5 bases, the J end lost 0 bases, and 17 bases lay between the germline ends. CDR3 in amino acids: CAWVSSRGGSYNEQFF. The CDR3 DNA is TGTGCCTGGGTCTCTTCTAGGGGGGGCTCCTACAATGAGCAGTTCTTC.

The CDR3: CASSSGQGGNYGYTF. In nucleotides, the CDR3 is TGTGCCAGCAGCTCGGGACAGGGAGGTAACTATGGCTACACCTTC. This chain links TRBV13 with TRBJ1-2; TRBD1 agrees at 9 bases. This CDR3 has 15 amino acids. The V gene end was trimmed by 4 bases and the J gene end by 1 base; junction bases not matched to a gene: 4. Germline assignment: CDR1 PRHDT and CDR2 FYEKMQ (reference sequence).

This clone turned up a few times. V is TRBV18 and J is TRBJ1-2; no definite D call. The ends were cut back, 3 bases at V and 3 bases at J, with 11 bases in the middle. Per the germline V gene, CDR1 is KGHSH and CDR2 is LQKENI. CDR3 length equals 14 residues. CDR3 protein: CASSPGGQDYGYTF. CDR3 coding DNA: TGTGCCAGCTCACCGGGAGGGCAGGACTATGGCTACACCTTC.

The chain has TRBV27 and TRBJ2-7; 13 nucleotides line up with TRBD2. The CDR3 is made up of 15 amino acids. V dropped 7 bases and J dropped 6; count of bases not matched to a gene: 9. From germline, CDR1 is MNHEY and CDR2 SMNVEV (reference sequence). The CDR3 region has the DNA TGTGCCAGCACCTTTAGGACTAGCGGGAGTTCCGAGCAGTACTTC. This sequence encodes CASTFRTSGSSEQYF.

The chain couples TRBV28 to TRBJ1-1; TRBD1 matches at 8 bases. This CDR3 has 14 amino acids. Germline V gene lookup returns CDR1 MDHEN and CDR2 SYDVKM. V shed 4 bases, J shed 4 bases, and the junction held 5 bases outside the gene matches. This CDR3 is CASSSTGEATEAFF. Written as DNA, the CDR3 is TGTGCCAGCAGTTCGACAGGGGAAGCCACTGAAGCTTTCTTT.

This clone was recorded only once. The V call is TRBV5-4, the J call TRBJ1-3; 9 nucleotides agree with TRBD1. From germline, CDR1 is SGHNT and CDR2 YYREEE (reference sequence). CDR3 length: 15 amino acids. Losses at the gene ends were 5 bases for V and 0 bases for J; bases not matched to a gene: 3. The CDR3 spells CASSPTGGSGNTIYF. The CDR3 nucleotides read TGTGCCAGCAGTCCGACAGGGGGCTCTGGAAACACCATATATTTT.

This rearrangement joins TRBV11-2 to TRBJ2-1; TRBD2 matches 11 bases. Germline trimming cut 5 bases from V and 2 bases from J; bases unmatched to any gene: 2. CDR1 is SGHAT and CDR2 is FQNNGV in the germline V gene. This CDR3 contains 15 residues. CDR3 sequence: CASSPGLAAYNEQFF. CDR3 DNA sequence: TGTGCCAGCAGCCCGGGACTAGCGGCCTACAATGAGCAGTTCTTC. The full variable domain, completed using reference TRBV11-2 and TRBJ2-1, is EAGVAQSPRYKIIEKRQSVAFWCNPISGHATLYWYQQILGQGPKLLIQFQNNGVVDDSQLPKDRFSAERLKGVDSTLKIQPAKLEDSAVYLCASSPGLAAYNEQFFGPGTRLTVL.

The chain recombines TRBV18 with TRBJ2-7, with 12 bases identical to TRBD1. Trimming took 6 bases from V and 5 from J; bases not matched to a gene: 8. The CDR3 runs to 15 residues. The germline gives CDR1 KGHSH, CDR2 LQKENI. CDR3 coding DNA: TGTGCCAGCTCCCGCCAGGGGACAGGGGGCCACGAGCAGTACTTC. Its protein product is CASSRQGTGGHEQYF.

This chain connects TRBV2 to TRBJ2-2; D perhaps matches TRBD1 (5 bases). Trimming removed 6 bases from V and 0 bases from J, with 11 bases in between. This CDR3 has 15 residues. In germline, CDR1 is SNHLY, CDR2 FYNNEI. CDR3 region: CASRYGQANTGELFF. The CDR3 DNA reads as TGTGCCAGCAGGTACGGACAAGCGAACACCGGGGAGCTGTTTTTT.

The chain uses TRBV28 and TRBJ2-7, with TRBD2 identical over 16 bases. The V segment lost 4 bases and the J segment 7 bases; nucleotides outside the gene matches: 10. This CDR3 has 17 residues. Per germline, CDR1 MDHEN and CDR2 SYDVKM. The CDR3 here is CASSSLGLAGGPGEQYF. The CDR3 bases are TGTGCCAGCAGTTCCCTGGGACTAGCGGGAGGGCCCGGGGAGCAGTACTTC. The full variable domain, rest sourced from reference TRBV28 and TRBJ2-7, is DVKVTQSSRYLVKRTGEKVFLECVQDMDHENMFWYRQDPGLGLRLIYFSYDVKMKEKGDIPEGYSVSREKKERFSLILESASTNQTSMYLCASSSLGLAGGPGEQYFGPGTRLTVT.

The CDR3 sequence: CASSQDRGGPYNEQFF. The DNA of the CDR3 is TGTGCCAGCAGCCAAGATAGGGGGGGCCCGTACAATGAGCAGTTCTTC. This sequence joins TRBV14 and TRBJ2-1; tentatively, D is TRBD2 (7 bases). The V gene lost 0 bases and the J gene lost 4 bases, with 13 bases spanning the gap. Germline CDR1 SGHDN, CDR2 FVKESK. The CDR3 contains 16 residues.

CDR3 coding DNA: TGTGCCATCAGTGAGTCGCAGGACTTGAACACTGAAGCTTTCTTT. Encoded protein: CAISESQDLNTEAFF. The J gene is TRBJ1-1, the V gene TRBV10-3; D not certain. The CDR3 sequence is 15 residues long. The V gene lost 0 bases and the J gene lost 0 bases, with 8 bases spanning the gap. Germline lookup yields CDR1 ENHRY and CDR2 SYGVKD.

The gene calls are TRBV13 and TRBJ1-2, with TRBD1 matching 8 bases. CDR3 size: 14 residues. Germline V lookup: CDR1 PRHDT, CDR2 FYEKMQ (reference sequence). The ends lost 4 bases at V and 8 bases at J; junction bases unmatched: 9. Here the CDR3 reads CASSSPGQARGYTF. CDR3 in DNA: TGTGCCAGCAGCTCCCCGGGACAGGCGCGGGGCTACACCTTC.